These 24 T cell receptor beta chains originate from one sample sequenced in a study of regulatory T cells in long-lasting Graves disease (dated by TCRdb to about 2021). The label giving this sample's time point can be read as: newly diagnosed GD, antithyroid drugs for less than 3 months. For both TCR sequencing and RNA sequencing, RNA was extracted from PBMCs in TRIzol. The protocol used for the library was multiplex PCR. For sequencing, an Illumina HiSeq 4000 was employed. To build TCR beta libraries, CDR3 regions were amplified by Arm-PCR using iRepertoire HTBI primers. The raw public reads went through TCRdb reprocessing: fastp at Q25, MiXCR clone calling, in-frame beta chains kept. Each CDR3 protein appears once, grouped with its most common genes and DNA. Counted in this sample were 620,000 or so distinct CDR3 sequences; roughly 16% of them appeared once. Together, the top ten hold around 19% of the sample.

This same sample was also taken into another study, of T cells in Graves' hyperthyroidism and ophthalmopathy.

The sample in question was peripheral blood mononuclear cells (PBMCs), obtained at new diagnosis, from a patient treated with antithyroid drugs. The receptors originated from a woman in her 30s with Graves disease. Donor details come from another sample of the same person, matched by shared clones.

This clonotype was picked up a small number of times. The chain joins TRBV15 to TRBJ2-4; D is uncertain. Germline-derived CDR1 and CDR2 are LNHNV and YYDKDF (reference sequence). CDR3 length: 16 amino acids. The V gene lost 0 bases and the J gene lost 5 bases, with 14 bases spanning the gap. The CDR3 is CATSRDRSGLQNIQYF. In nucleotides, the CDR3 is TGTGCCACCAGCAGAGATAGGTCCGGTCTCCAAAACATTCAGTACTTC.

This clonotype was picked up many times. The rearrangement joins TRBV20-1 to TRBJ1-2, with 8 bases that match TRBD1. Germline values: CDR1 DFQATT, CDR2 SNEGSKA (reference sequence). Germline trimming cut 3 bases from V and 7 bases from J; bases unmatched to any gene: 13. This CDR3 is 15 amino acids long. CDR3 sequence: CSARPNRGSLLGYTF. The CDR3 DNA reads as TGCAGTGCTAGGCCCAACAGGGGGAGTCTTCTTGGCTACACCTTC.

The V gene is TRBV5-6, the J gene TRBJ1-1; weak D call: TRBD1 (5 bases). Germline V gene sequence: CDR1 SGHDT, CDR2 YYEEEE. This CDR3 is 14 amino acids long. The V end was cut by 5 bases, the J end by 1 base, with 12 bases between. CDR3 nucleotide sequence: TGTGCCAGCAGTTCAGGACACCGGAACACTGAAGCTTTCTTT. It codes for CASSSGHRNTEAFF.

Notes on this clonotype: It is likely a read error, because the conserved phenylalanine at the end of the CDR3 is missing. The rearrangement uses TRBV7-9 and TRBJ2-7; no definite D call. V was trimmed by 7 bases and J by 6 bases, leaving 10 bases between them. This CDR3 region has 11 residues. Per germline, CDR1 SEHNR and CDR2 FQNEAQ (reference sequence). The CDR3 region has the DNA TGTGCCAGCACCTCTCTCACCGAGCAGTACCTC. It codes for CASTSLTEQYL.

In regard to this clonotype: This may come from a read error, since a much larger clone is one base off. V and J are TRBV6-2 or TRBV6-3 and TRBJ1-6; no clear D. Germline CDR1 is MNHEY and CDR2 is SVGEGT. The CDR3 consists of 16 residues. The CDR3 bases are TGTGCCAGCAGTTACGATTACGTATCGCAAAATTCACGCCTCCACTTT. This sequence encodes CASSYDYVSQNSRLHF.

This chain uses TRBV25-1 with TRBJ1-2, with a tentative D call TRBD1 (6 bases). Trimming shortened V by 4 bases and J by 3 bases, and 18 bases separated the two germline ends. The CDR3 has 16 amino acids. Germline-derived CDR1 and CDR2 are MGHDK and SYGVNS. CDR3 bases: TGTGCCAGCAGTGGCCTCACAGGGACGGGATACTATGGCTACACCTTC. It translates to CASSGLTGTGYYGYTF.

This clonotype has a count of ten or more. The chain carries TRBV12-3 or TRBV12-4 and TRBJ2-5, with 11 bases matching TRBD2. The junction had 10 bases not matched to a gene; V was cut back by 4 bases and J by 6 bases. This CDR3 comprises 16 residues. For the CDR3, the DNA is TGTGCCAGCAGTTCACCCACTAGCGGGAGTGTAAAGACCCAGTACTTC. Its translation is CASSSPTSGSVKTQYF.

This clonotype was seen repeatedly, ten times or more. This sequence joins TRBV20-1 and TRBJ2-7; 9 nucleotides align to TRBD2. Germline V gene lookup returns CDR1 DFQATT and CDR2 SNEGSKA (reference sequence). V was pared by 6 bases and J by 1 base, with 10 bases of the junction left unmatched. The CDR3 runs 15 residues. CDR3 DNA: TGCAGTGCAATCCTAGCGGCGGGAGGGTCCTACGAGCAGTACTTC. The encoded protein is CSAILAAGGSYEQYF.

This clonotype has at least ten counts. The J gene is TRBJ2-5, the V gene TRBV12-3 or TRBV12-4; 8 positions agree with TRBD1. The CDR3 has 15 residues. With V trimmed by 5 bases and J by 4 bases, 9 bases remained unmatched. CDR3 loop: CASSRDRGFSETQYF. The CDR3 DNA follows: TGTGCCAGCAGTCGAGACAGGGGCTTCTCAGAGACCCAGTACTTC.

This clonotype was seen at least ten times. The chain uses TRBV7-2 and TRBJ2-3; D unresolved. The CDR3 spans 14 residues. V was cut by 4 bases and J by 0 bases, with 8 bases left in between. CDR1 and CDR2 from the germline V gene are SGHTA and FQGNSA. The DNA of the CDR3 is TGTGCCAGCAGCTGGATGGGGAGCACAGATACGCAGTATTTT. Residues: CASSWMGSTDTQYF. The whole variable domain, filled in from reference TRBV7-2 and TRBJ2-3, reads GAGVSQSPSNKVTEKGKDVELRCDPISGHTALYWYRQSLGQGLEFLIYFQGNSAPDKSGLPSDRFSAERTGGSVSTLTIQRTQQEDSAVYLCASSWMGSTDTQYFGPGTRLTVL.

This clonotype was counted between two and nine times. J is TRBJ2-3 and V is TRBV10-3; tentative D call: TRBD2 (6 bases). V shed 6 bases and J shed 8 bases, with 18 bases lying between them. The germline V gene encodes CDR1 ENHRY and CDR2 SYGVKD. The CDR3 totals 14 residues. The CDR3 spells CAISGTELLGTQYF. CDR3 nucleotide sequence: TGTGCCATCAGCGGGACTGAACTTCTGGGTACGCAGTATTTT.

The V call is TRBV30, the J call TRBJ2-3; unclear D gene. Germline-derived CDR1 and CDR2 are GTSNPN and SVGIG (reference sequence). This CDR3 has 12 amino acids. Deletions cut 7 bases from V and 2 bases from J, with 10 bases between. CDR3: CASAGYTDTQYF. The CDR3 DNA follows: TGTGCCTCGGCAGGATACACAGATACGCAGTATTTT.

Concerning this clonotype itself: At one end, the junction sequence differs from germline, possibly due to a read error. The genes are TRBV7-2 and TRBJ2-6, with D hard to call. This CDR3 is 13 amino acids long. Germline V gene lookup returns CDR1 SGHTA and CDR2 FQGNSA. CDR3 protein: CASGFVGANVLTF. CDR3 nucleotides: TGTGCCAGCGGCTTTGTAGGGGCCAACGTCCTGACTTTC.

This clonotype has a count of ten or more. The chain has TRBV2 and TRBJ2-2, with TRBD2 identical over 9 bases. This CDR3 is 16 amino acids long. Germline V CDR1 and CDR2: SNHLY, FYNNEI. J gave up 5 bases and V 3 bases, and 7 bases lay outside the gene matches. Here the CDR3 reads CASSDRAGGPTGELFF. The CDR3 nucleotides read TGTGCCAGCAGTGATAGGGCGGGAGGGCCGACCGGGGAGCTGTTTTTT.

About this clonotype: A junction boundary mismatches the germline segment, possibly from a read error. J is TRBJ1-4 and V is TRBV4-2, with D uncertain. CDR3 length equals 18 residues. CDR1 is LGHNA and CDR2 is YNFKEQ in the germline V gene. CDR3 DNA sequence: TGTGCCAGCAGCCAAGAAGTCATTGAGGTTGCAACTAATGAAAAACTGTTTTTC. It codes for CASSQEVIEVATNEKLFF.

This chain connects TRBV6-2 or TRBV6-3 to TRBJ1-2; a possible D gene is TRBD1 (5 bases). CDR1 and CDR2 from the germline V gene are MNHEY and SVGEGT. CDR3 length: 13 residues. Trimming removed 6 bases at V and 6 bases at J, with 14 bases between. CDR3 DNA sequence: TGTGCCAGCAGCTCGGGACCCCTAAATGGCTACACCTTC. Protein product: CASSSGPLNGYTF.

The sample holds a few counts of this clonotype. The chain has TRBV7-9 and TRBJ1-1; D is perhaps TRBD1 (6 bases). Germline V gene data show CDR1 as SEHNR and CDR2 as FQNEAQ (reference sequence). The CDR3 totals 14 residues. The germline V and J ends were trimmed by 5 bases and 3 bases, with 13 bases remaining between them. The CDR3 coding sequence is TGTGCCAGCAGCAAACAGGGAGGATACACTGAAGCTTTCTTT. This codes for CASSKQGGYTEAFF.

The gene calls are TRBV27 and TRBJ1-5, with 7 positions matching TRBD1. The CDR3 has 16 amino acids. Per germline, CDR1 MNHEY and CDR2 SMNVEV (reference sequence). Germline trimming cut 5 bases from V and 7 bases from J; bases unmatched to any gene: 14. CDR3 sequence reads: CASSPDRLGSSQPQHF. As DNA, the CDR3 is TGTGCCAGCAGTCCGGACAGGCTGGGAAGTAGCCAGCCCCAGCATTTT.

This clonotype occurred a few times. This sequence joins TRBV5-1 and TRBJ1-3; maybe TRBD1 (6 bases). V was shortened by 5 bases and J by 2 bases, with 11 bases between the two germline ends. This CDR3 spans 14 amino acids. CDR1 SGHRS and CDR2 YFSETQ come from the germline V gene. The chain's CDR3 is CASRTGTTGNTIYF. CDR3 nucleotide sequence: TGCGCCAGCAGAACCGGGACAACTGGAAACACCATATATTTT.

This clonotype was seen many times. In DNA form, the CDR3 reads TGTGCCGATCGGAGGGCGGGGGGGACAGATACGCAGTATTTT. Protein product: CADRRAGGTDTQYF. This rearrangement joins TRBV12-3 or TRBV12-4 to TRBJ2-3, with TRBD2 matching over 9 bases. There are 14 residues in the CDR3. The ends lost 11 bases at V and 3 bases at J; junction bases unmatched: 9.

This clonotype has only a few counts. The V gene is TRBV20-1, the J gene TRBJ2-7; 10 nucleotides align to TRBD2. Per germline, CDR1 DFQATT and CDR2 SNEGSKA (reference sequence). The V and J ends lost 5 bases and 3 bases, in that order; junction bases with no gene match: 10. The CDR3 loop spans 15 amino acids. CDR3 sequence (DNA): TGCAGTGCTGAGTGGCCTAGCGGGAGACTCTACGAGCAGTACTTC. Amino acids: CSAEWPSGRLYEQYF.

V is TRBV28 and J is TRBJ2-1; maybe TRBD2 (5 bases). CDR3 length: 15 residues. Trimming removed 8 bases from V and 0 bases from J, with 14 bases in between. Germline lookup yields CDR1 MDHEN and CDR2 SYDVKM. Here the CDR3 DNA reads TGTGCCAGCGGAAATGCGGGCCGCTCCTACAATGAGCAGTTCTTC. Its translation is CASGNAGRSYNEQFF.

The sample holds a few counts of this clonotype. Here the CDR3 reads CASSWRPQETYEQYF. In nucleotides, the CDR3 is TGTGCCAGCAGCTGGAGGCCCCAGGAGACCTACGAGCAGTACTTC. The chain has TRBV7-6 and TRBJ2-7; D might be TRBD2 (5 bases). CDR1 is SGHVS and CDR2 is FNYEAQ in the germline V gene. CDR3 length equals 15 residues. Trimming removed 4 bases from V and 2 bases from J, with 15 bases in between.

The gene calls are TRBV29-1 and TRBJ1-5, with a weak D call TRBD1 (5 bases). Trimming took 4 bases from V and 3 from J, leaving 13 bases between them. The CDR3 is made up of 14 amino acids. The germline CDR1 and CDR2 sequences are SQVTM and ANQGSEA. The CDR3, as DNA: TGCAGCGTTGGGGACGGCGAAAACAATCAGCCCCAGCATTTT. This translates into CSVGDGENNQPQHF.